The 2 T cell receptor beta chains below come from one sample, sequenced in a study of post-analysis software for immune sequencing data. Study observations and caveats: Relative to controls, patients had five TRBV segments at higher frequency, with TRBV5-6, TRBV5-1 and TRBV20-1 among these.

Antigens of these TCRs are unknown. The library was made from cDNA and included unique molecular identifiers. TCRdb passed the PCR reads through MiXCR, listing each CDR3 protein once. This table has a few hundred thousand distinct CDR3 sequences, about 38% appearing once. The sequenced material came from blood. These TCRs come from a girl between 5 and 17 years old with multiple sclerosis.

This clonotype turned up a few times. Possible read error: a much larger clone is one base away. CDR3 in DNA: TGTGCCAGCAGGGGAGGCACAGGGGGCTGCGCCACGCAGTATTTT. This translates into CASRGGTGGCATQYF. V usage is TRBV9 and J usage is TRBJ2-3; 9 nucleotides align to TRBD1. This CDR3 is built from 15 residues. V lost 5 bases, J lost 9 bases, and 13 bases stayed unmatched. Germline V gene data show CDR1 as SGDLS and CDR2 as YYNGEE.

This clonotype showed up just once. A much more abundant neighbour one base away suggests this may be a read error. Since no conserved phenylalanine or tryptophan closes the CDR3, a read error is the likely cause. CDR3 sequence: CASSPPRGMNQETQYV. The CDR3 nucleotides read TGTGCCAGCAGCCCCCCCCGGGGGATGAACCAAGAGACCCAGTACGTC. The chain is built from TRBV3-1 and TRBJ2-5, with D possibly TRBD2 on 6 matching bases. CDR3 length equals 16 residues. Germline V gives CDR1 LGHDT, CDR2 YNNKEL (reference sequence). V was shortened by 4 bases and J by 0 bases, with 15 bases between the two germline ends.